This T cell receptor beta chain was sequenced for a study of identical twins. With no exceptions, donors were healthy Caucasians. This clonotype was detected many times. This CDR3 has 17 amino acids. The junction had 11 bases not matched to a gene; V was cut back by 2 bases and J by 6 bases. TCRdb re-analysed the 5' RACE reads in MiXCR, keeping a single row per CDR3 protein. The sample lists under 900,000 distinct CDR3 sequences, 9% to 15% occurring once. Separately, the same data were catalogued under a study of yellow fever vaccine responses in identical twins.

This receptor was identified in a woman younger than 30 in good health. The V and J genes are TRBV12-3 or TRBV12-4 and TRBJ2-2; 8 positions agree with TRBD1. Material: PBMCs. The CDR3 DNA reads TGTGCCAGCAGTTTACGGCGTGACAGGGGCGCCCCCGGGGAGCTGTTTTTT. The encoded protein is CASSLRRDRGAPGELFF.